This entry lists 25 T cell receptor beta chains sequenced from one sample in a study of blood T cells in healthy people across ages (dated by TCRdb to about 2015). The library was built by means of 5' RACE. A second about 7 to 12 cycle PCR used a sample-barcoded 5' primer and a J-beta primer mix. TCRdb redid the processing of the public reads, applying fastp at Q25 and MiXCR, and retained in-frame beta chains. Entries that share a CDR3 protein sequence are merged under the most common genes and DNA. The table for this sample lists 1.5 million to 2 million distinct CDR3 sequences; 35% to 50% of them were counted only once. In total, the top ten clones hold about 21% of the sample. The sample consisted of blood. Receptors originate from a human donor in good health.

A few counts support this clonotype. The V call is TRBV20-1, the J call TRBJ2-3, with D unclear. Trimming pared 4 bases from V and 0 bases from J, leaving 14 bases between. Germline V CDR1 and CDR2: DFQATT, SNEGSKA (reference sequence). The CDR3 runs 15 residues. The DNA of the CDR3 is TGCAGTGCTACTTCTCATCGTCCTAGCACAGATACGCAGTATTTT. This gives the protein CSATSHRPSTDTQYF.

The V gene is TRBV12-3 or TRBV12-4, the J gene TRBJ2-1; D gene ambiguous. Trimming cost V 5 bases and J 9 bases, with 14 bases left between them. The CDR3 is 13 residues long. The CDR3 spells CASSLRSVSEQFF. The CDR3 nucleotides read TGTGCCAGCAGTCTCAGGTCCGTCAGTGAGCAGTTCTTC.

The chain couples TRBV2 to TRBJ2-1; 8 bases align to TRBD1. Germline CDR1 reads SNHLY; CDR2 reads FYNNEI. With V trimmed by 6 bases and J by 12 bases, 4 bases remained unmatched. This CDR3 is built from 11 residues. The CDR3 is CASSDTGGQFF. In DNA form, the CDR3 reads TGTGCCAGCAGCGATACAGGGGGGCAGTTCTTC. The whole variable domain, remainder taken from reference TRBV2 and TRBJ2-1, is EPEVTQTPSHQVTQMGQEVILRCVPISNHLYFYWYRQILGQKVEFLVSFYNNEISEKSEIFDDQFSVERPDGSNFTLKIRSTKLEDSAMYFCASSDTGGQFFGPGTRLTVL.

The sample holds a few counts of this clonotype. The chain carries TRBV4-3 and TRBJ1-2; the match to TRBD1 covers 7 bases. From germline, CDR1 is LGHNA and CDR2 YSLEER. The CDR3 is 15 amino acids. The junction had 10 bases not matched to a gene; V was cut back by 1 base and J by 8 bases. CDR3 nucleotides: TGCGCCAGCAGCCAAGGACAGGGTGGGTGGGGAGGCTACACCTTC. Its translation: CASSQGQGGWGGYTF.

This clonotype was seen ten or more times. V gene TRBV12-3 or TRBV12-4 combines with J gene TRBJ1-6; D is ambiguous. The V and J ends lost 3 bases and 10 bases respectively, with 10 bases between them. CDR3 length: 13 amino acids. The CDR3 region has the DNA TGTGCCAGCAGTTTGGGCGTGGGCTCACCCCTCCACTTT. Translation: CASSLGVGSPLHF.

This sequence joins TRBV24-1 and TRBJ2-1; D is unclear. The end of the DNA aligns better with TRBJ2-7, so the J call may be wrong. There are 13 residues in the CDR3. CDR1 KGHDR and CDR2 SFDVKD come from the germline V gene. CDR3 nucleotide sequence: TGTGCCACCAGTGATTACGCAGGCGGAGAGCAGTACTTC. It codes for CATSDYAGGEQYF.

The rearrangement uses TRBV7-2 and TRBJ2-3; 7 bases line up with TRBD1. V lost 4 bases and J lost 6; bases outside the gene matches: 13. The germline V gene has CDR1 SGHTA and CDR2 FQGNSA. The CDR3 contains 16 residues. In nucleotides, the CDR3 is TGTGCCAGCAGCTCCCTCAACAGGGGCCAGGCCGATACGCAGTATTTT. As protein: CASSSLNRGQADTQYF.

This rearrangement joins TRBV2 to TRBJ1-2; 7 bases line up with TRBD1. This CDR3 region has 15 residues. Germline CDR1 and CDR2: SNHLY and FYNNEI. J was trimmed by 8 bases and V by 6 bases; bases with no gene match: 15. The CDR3 is CASSSGPGQTFGYTF. The CDR3 nucleotides read TGTGCCAGCAGCTCCGGACCGGGACAGACCTTCGGCTACACCTTC.

This clonotype was seen more than once but under ten times. The chain employs TRBV5-1 and TRBJ1-2, with D possibly TRBD1 on 6 matching bases. This CDR3 comprises 16 residues. Germline-derived CDR1 and CDR2 are SGHRS and YFSETQ. With 4 bases removed from V and 3 bases from J, the gap between germline ends came to 19 bases. CDR3 bases: TGCGCCAGCAGCACCGCAGGGGAGATTCAGTACTATGGCTACACCTTC. Its translation: CASSTAGEIQYYGYTF.

This clonotype came up a few times. The V call is TRBV7-8, the J call TRBJ2-1; 11 nucleotides line up with TRBD2. CDR3 length: 18 amino acids. V lost 4 bases and J lost 6; bases outside the gene matches: 14. Germline loops: CDR1 SGHVS, CDR2 FQNEAQ. The CDR3 here is CASSSSLLAGAVANEQFF. Here the CDR3 DNA reads TGTGCCAGCAGCTCTTCTTTACTAGCGGGGGCAGTAGCCAATGAGCAGTTCTTC.

V gene TRBV7-8 combines with J gene TRBJ2-1; no clear D gene. Trimming stripped 1 base from V and 3 bases from J, with 13 bases between. The CDR3 spans 16 residues. CDR1 SGHVS and CDR2 FQNEAQ come from the germline V gene. The CDR3 region is CASSLEVGFGYNEQFF. The CDR3 DNA is TGTGCCAGCAGCTTAGAAGTGGGATTTGGCTACAATGAGCAGTTCTTC.

The chain employs TRBV20-1 and TRBJ2-3, with 10 bases that match TRBD2. This CDR3 contains 14 residues. V dropped 7 bases and J dropped 0; count of bases not matched to a gene: 4. Germline loops: CDR1 DFQATT, CDR2 SNEGSKA (reference sequence). The DNA for the CDR3 is TGCAGTGATCCTAGCGGGGGTAGCACAGATACGCAGTATTTT. Translated, it gives CSDPSGGSTDTQYF.

The chain uses TRBV7-9 and TRBJ2-3; TRBD2 matches at 8 bases. The junction had 6 bases not matched to a gene; V was cut back by 4 bases and J by 0 bases. This CDR3 is built from 16 residues. CDR1 is SEHNR and CDR2 is FQNEAQ in the germline V gene (reference sequence). CDR3 loop: CASSYSGTRSTDTQYF. The CDR3 DNA reads as TGTGCCAGCAGCTACTCCGGGACTAGAAGCACAGATACGCAGTATTTT.

The CDR3 reads CSAESEFPYNEQYF. CDR3 DNA: TGCAGTGCTGAGAGTGAGTTTCCCTACAATGAGCAGTACTTC. The rearrangement uses TRBV20-1 and TRBJ2-1; the D is unclear. With the DNA end fitting TRBJ2-7 better, the J assignment may be wrong. The CDR3 extends over 14 amino acids. From germline, CDR1 is DFQATT and CDR2 SNEGSKA (reference sequence).

This clonotype was counted between two and nine times. A much larger clone lies one base from this, so it may be a read error. This chain links TRBV5-1 with TRBJ1-2; the match to TRBD1 covers 8 bases. This CDR3 comprises 15 residues. V trimming: 0 bases; J trimming: 8 bases; junction bases outside the gene matches: 9. Germline values: CDR1 SGHRS, CDR2 YFSETQ. The CDR3 spells CASSLGQGTRRGYTF. The DNA for the CDR3 is TGCGCCAGCAGCTTGGGACAGGGGACGCGACGCGGCTACACCTTC.

This chain joins TRBV29-1 and TRBJ2-3, with 8 bases aligning to TRBD1. The length of the CDR3 is 15 residues. The V gene's germline CDR1 is SQVTM and CDR2 ANQGSEA. Unmatched junction bases numbered 13, after V lost 6 bases and J lost 5 bases. For the CDR3, the DNA is TGCAGCGTCGTGCAATCAGGGGGCCCCAGAGATACGCAGTATTTT. It yields the protein CSVVQSGGPRDTQYF.

This clonotype showed up just a few times. The rearrangement links TRBV7-9 to TRBJ1-4, with 9 nucleotides matching TRBD1. The ends lost 5 bases at V and 8 bases at J; junction bases unmatched: 9. There are 15 residues in the CDR3. From germline, CDR1 is SEHNR and CDR2 FQNEAQ (reference sequence). The CDR3 coding sequence is TGTGCCAGCAGCAGGGGACAGGGCTATATCGAAAAACTGTTTTTT. Residues: CASSRGQGYIEKLFF.

This chain joins TRBV4-1 and TRBJ1-2, with TRBD1 matching over 7 bases. The CDR3 is 16 amino acids. V shed 2 bases and J 8 bases; nucleotides not matched to a gene: 14. Germline values: CDR1 MGHRA, CDR2 YSYEKL. The CDR3 loop reads CASSQISPGQSSGYTF. The CDR3 DNA sequence: TGCGCCAGCAGCCAAATAAGCCCGGGACAGTCCTCGGGCTACACCTTC.

The sample holds a few counts of this clonotype. The chain joins TRBV20-1 to TRBJ2-1; 8 nucleotides align to TRBD1. The CDR3 spans 15 residues. V shed 0 bases, J shed 4 bases, and the junction held 5 bases outside the gene matches. CDR1 DFQATT and CDR2 SNEGSKA come from the germline V gene (reference sequence). CDR3 amino acids: CSARDRRQGYNEQFF. In nucleotides, the CDR3 is TGCAGTGCTAGAGATCGAAGACAGGGGTACAATGAGCAGTTCTTC.

This clonotype appeared a few times. The CDR3: CASTKRTVNQETQYF. The CDR3 DNA follows: TGTGCCAGCACCAAAAGGACAGTAAACCAAGAGACCCAGTACTTC. The chain is built from TRBV21-1 and TRBJ2-5; TRBD1 was called by the table and not checked on the DNA. TRBV21-1 is classified as a pseudogene. The CDR3 runs to 15 residues.

This clonotype was seen only a few times. This chain uses TRBV6-1 with TRBJ2-7; D possibly corresponds to TRBD2 (6 bases). The CDR3 spans 14 residues. Trimming cost V 5 bases and J 5 bases, with 16 bases left between them. Germline CDR1 is MNHNS and CDR2 is SASEGT. CDR3 bases: TGTGCCAGCAGTATACTAGCCGAGGGGCACGAGCAGTACTTC. Translated: CASSILAEGHEQYF.

The genes are TRBV7-9 and TRBJ2-5; tentative D call: TRBD1 (5 bases). The CDR3 has 15 amino acids. Germline loops: CDR1 SEHNR, CDR2 FQNEAQ (reference sequence). The germline V and J ends were trimmed by 3 bases and 2 bases, with 13 bases remaining between them. The CDR3, as DNA: TGTGCCAGCAGCTTGACAGCGACCCATCAAGAGACCCAGTACTTC. Translating gives CASSLTATHQETQYF.

The rearrangement links TRBV20-1 to TRBJ1-4; D not resolved. V was pared by 1 base and J by 8 bases, with 5 bases between. Germline V lookup: CDR1 DFQATT, CDR2 SNEGSKA (reference sequence). The CDR3 is 11 residues long. This CDR3 reads CSARGTEKLFF. In DNA, the CDR3 is TGCAGTGCTAGAGGCACAGAAAAACTGTTTTTT.

The gene calls are TRBV3-1 and TRBJ1-5; perhaps TRBD1 as D (6 bases). Germline V gene sequence: CDR1 LGHDT, CDR2 YNNKEL (reference sequence). There are 15 residues in the CDR3. Between the trimmed V and J ends, which lost 0 bases and 6 bases, there was a span of 12 bases. In DNA, the CDR3 is TGTGCCAGCAGCCAAGAGGGGGCAGGGATTCAGCCCCAGCATTTT. Protein product: CASSQEGAGIQPQHF.

This clonotype was seen only a few times. The genes are TRBV29-1 and TRBJ2-3, with TRBD2 identical over 8 bases. Germline V gene lookup returns CDR1 SQVTM and CDR2 ANQGSEA. With 5 bases clipped from V and 2 bases from J, the junction kept 12 bases outside the gene matches. The CDR3 has 16 amino acids. The CDR3 nucleotides read TGCAGCGTTAGCGGGGGCTGGCGTGCTGACACAGATACGCAGTATTTT. It translates to CSVSGGWRADTDTQYF.